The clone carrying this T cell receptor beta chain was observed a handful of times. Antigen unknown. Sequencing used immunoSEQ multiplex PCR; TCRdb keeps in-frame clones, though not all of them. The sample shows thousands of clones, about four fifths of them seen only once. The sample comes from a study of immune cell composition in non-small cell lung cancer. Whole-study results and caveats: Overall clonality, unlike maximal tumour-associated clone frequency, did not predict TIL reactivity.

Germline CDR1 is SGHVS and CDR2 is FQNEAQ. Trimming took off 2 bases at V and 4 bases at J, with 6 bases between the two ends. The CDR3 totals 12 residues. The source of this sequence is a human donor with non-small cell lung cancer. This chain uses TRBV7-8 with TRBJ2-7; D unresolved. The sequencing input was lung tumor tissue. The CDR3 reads CASSLNGYEQYF. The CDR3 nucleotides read TGTGCCAGCAGCTTAAACGGGTACGAGCAGTACTTC.